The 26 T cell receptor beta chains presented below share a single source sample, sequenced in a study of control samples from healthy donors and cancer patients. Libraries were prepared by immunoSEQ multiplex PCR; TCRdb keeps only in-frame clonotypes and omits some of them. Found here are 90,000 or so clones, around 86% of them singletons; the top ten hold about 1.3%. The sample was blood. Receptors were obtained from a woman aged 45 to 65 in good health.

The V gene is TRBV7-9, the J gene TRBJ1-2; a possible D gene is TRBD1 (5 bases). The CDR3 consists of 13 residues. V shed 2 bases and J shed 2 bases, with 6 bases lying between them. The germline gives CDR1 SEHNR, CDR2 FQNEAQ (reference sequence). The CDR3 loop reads CASSLQGNYGYTF. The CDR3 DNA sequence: TGTGCCAGCAGCTTACAGGGAAACTATGGCTACACCTTC.

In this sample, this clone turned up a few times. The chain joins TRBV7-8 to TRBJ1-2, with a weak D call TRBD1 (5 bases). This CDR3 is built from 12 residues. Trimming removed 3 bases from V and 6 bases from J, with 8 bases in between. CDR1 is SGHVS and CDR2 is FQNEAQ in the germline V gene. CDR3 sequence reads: CASSLAGHGYTF. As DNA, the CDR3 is TGTGCCAGCAGCTTGGCAGGGCATGGCTACACCTTC.

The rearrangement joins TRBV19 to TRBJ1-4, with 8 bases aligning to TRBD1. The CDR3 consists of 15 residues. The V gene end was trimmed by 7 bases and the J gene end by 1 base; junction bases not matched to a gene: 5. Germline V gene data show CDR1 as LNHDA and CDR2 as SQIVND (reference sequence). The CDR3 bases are TGTGCCAGTACTCTCACAGGGGGAACTAATGAAAAACTGTTTTTT. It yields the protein CASTLTGGTNEKLFF.

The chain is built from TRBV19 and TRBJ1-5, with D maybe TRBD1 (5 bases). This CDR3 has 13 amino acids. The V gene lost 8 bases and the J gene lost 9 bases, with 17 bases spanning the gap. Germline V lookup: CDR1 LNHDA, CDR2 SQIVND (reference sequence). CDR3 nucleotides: TGTGCCAGTCATTTGGGGGAAGGGTGGCCCCAGCATTTT. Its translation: CASHLGEGWPQHF.

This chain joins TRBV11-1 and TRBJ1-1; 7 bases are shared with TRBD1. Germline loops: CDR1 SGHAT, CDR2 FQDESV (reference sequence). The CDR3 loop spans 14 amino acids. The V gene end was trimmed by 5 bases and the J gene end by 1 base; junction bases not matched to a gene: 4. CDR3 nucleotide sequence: TGTGCCAGCAGCCCGGACAGGTCGAACACTGAAGCTTTCTTT. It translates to CASSPDRSNTEAFF.

This CDR3 reads CASISAGARSGELFF. The CDR3, as DNA: TGTGCCAGCATATCAGCGGGAGCTAGGTCCGGGGAGCTGTTTTTT. The rearrangement uses TRBV6-6 and TRBJ2-2; 8 bases map to TRBD2. Germline CDR1 reads MNHNY; CDR2 reads SVGAGI (reference sequence). The length of the CDR3 is 15 residues. The junction had 10 bases not matched to a gene; V was cut back by 7 bases and J by 6 bases.

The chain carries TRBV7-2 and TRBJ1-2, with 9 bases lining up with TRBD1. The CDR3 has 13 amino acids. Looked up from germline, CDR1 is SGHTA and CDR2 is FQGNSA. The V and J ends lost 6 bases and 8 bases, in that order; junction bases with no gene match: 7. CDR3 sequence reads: CASSGYRGPGYTF. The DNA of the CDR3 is TGTGCCAGCAGTGGGTACAGGGGGCCGGGCTACACCTTC.

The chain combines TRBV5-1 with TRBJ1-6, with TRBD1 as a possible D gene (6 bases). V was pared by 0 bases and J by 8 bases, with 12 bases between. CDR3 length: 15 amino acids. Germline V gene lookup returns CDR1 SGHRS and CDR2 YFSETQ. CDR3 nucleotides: TGCGCCAGCAGCTTGGCCCCTAGGGGGTATTCACCCCTCCACTTT. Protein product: CASSLAPRGYSPLHF.

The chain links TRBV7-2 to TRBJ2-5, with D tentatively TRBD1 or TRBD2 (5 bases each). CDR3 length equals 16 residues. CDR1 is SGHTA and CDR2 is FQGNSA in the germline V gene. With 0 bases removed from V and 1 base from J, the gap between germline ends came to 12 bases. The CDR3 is CASSLATSGGQETQYF. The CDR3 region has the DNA TGTGCCAGCAGCTTAGCGACGTCTGGGGGCCAAGAGACCCAGTACTTC.

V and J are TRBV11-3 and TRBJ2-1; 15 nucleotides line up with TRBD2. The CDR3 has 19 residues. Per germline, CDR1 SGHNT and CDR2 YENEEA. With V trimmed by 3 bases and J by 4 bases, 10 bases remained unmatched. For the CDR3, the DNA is TGTGCCAGCAGCTTTAGGACTAGCGGGAGGGCACTTAGTTACAATGAGCAGTTCTTC. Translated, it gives CASSFRTSGRALSYNEQFF.

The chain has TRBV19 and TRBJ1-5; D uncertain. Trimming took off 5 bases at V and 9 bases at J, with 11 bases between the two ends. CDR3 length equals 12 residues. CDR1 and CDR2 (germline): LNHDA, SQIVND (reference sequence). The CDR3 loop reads CASSVKGWPQHF. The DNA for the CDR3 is TGTGCCAGTAGTGTCAAGGGATGGCCCCAGCATTTT.

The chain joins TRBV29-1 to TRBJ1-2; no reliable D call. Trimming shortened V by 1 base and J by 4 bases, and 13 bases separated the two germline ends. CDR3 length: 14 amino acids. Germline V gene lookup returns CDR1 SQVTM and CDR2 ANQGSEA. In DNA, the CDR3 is TGCAGCGTTGAAGCAAATCCAGCGGCCTATGGCTACACCTTC. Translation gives CSVEANPAAYGYTF.

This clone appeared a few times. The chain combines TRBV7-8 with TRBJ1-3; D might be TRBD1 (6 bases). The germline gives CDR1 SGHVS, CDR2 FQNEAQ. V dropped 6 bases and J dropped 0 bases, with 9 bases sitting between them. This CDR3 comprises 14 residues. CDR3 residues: CASRFRGSGNTIYF. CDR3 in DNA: TGTGCCAGCAGGTTCAGGGGCTCTGGAAACACCATATATTTT.

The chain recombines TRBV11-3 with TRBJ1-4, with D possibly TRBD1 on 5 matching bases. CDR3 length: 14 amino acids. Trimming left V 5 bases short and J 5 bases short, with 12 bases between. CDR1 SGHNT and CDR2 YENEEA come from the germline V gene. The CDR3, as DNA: TGTGCCAGCAGCCCCGGGACGGCGAATGAAAAACTGTTTTTT. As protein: CASSPGTANEKLFF. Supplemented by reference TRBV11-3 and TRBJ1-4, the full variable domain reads EAGVVQSPRYKIIEKKQPVAFWCNPISGHNTLYWYLQNLGQGPELLIRYENEEAVDDSQLPKDRFSAERLKGVDSTLKIQPAELGDSAVYLCASSPGTANEKLFFGSGTQLSVL.

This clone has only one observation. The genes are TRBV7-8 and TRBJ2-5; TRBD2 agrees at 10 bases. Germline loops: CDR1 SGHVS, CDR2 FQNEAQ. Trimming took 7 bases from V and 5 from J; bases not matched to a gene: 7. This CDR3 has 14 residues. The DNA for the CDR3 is TGTGCCAGCACCCCTAGCGGGGGCGCGGAGACCCAGTACTTC. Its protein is CASTPSGGAETQYF.

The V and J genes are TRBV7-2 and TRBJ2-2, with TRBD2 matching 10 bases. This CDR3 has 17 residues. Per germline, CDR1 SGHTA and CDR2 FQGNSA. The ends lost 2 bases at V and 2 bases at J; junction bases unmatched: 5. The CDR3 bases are TGTGCCAGCAGCTTAAGCGGGAGGGCAGAAAACACCGGGGAGCTGTTTTTT. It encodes CASSLSGRAENTGELFF.

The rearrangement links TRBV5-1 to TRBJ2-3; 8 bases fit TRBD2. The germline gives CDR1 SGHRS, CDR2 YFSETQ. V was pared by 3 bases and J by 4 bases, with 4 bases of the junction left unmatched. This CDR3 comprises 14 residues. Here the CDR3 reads CASSSGGGADTQYF. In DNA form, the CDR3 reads TGCGCCAGCAGCTCGGGAGGGGGAGCAGATACGCAGTATTTT.

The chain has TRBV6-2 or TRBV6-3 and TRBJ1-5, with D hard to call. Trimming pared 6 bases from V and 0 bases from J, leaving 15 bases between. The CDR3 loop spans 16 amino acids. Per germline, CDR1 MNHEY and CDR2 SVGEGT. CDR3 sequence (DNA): TGTGCCAGCAGCCCCTGGGGAGATGTTAGCAATCAGCCCCAGCATTTT. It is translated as CASSPWGDVSNQPQHF.

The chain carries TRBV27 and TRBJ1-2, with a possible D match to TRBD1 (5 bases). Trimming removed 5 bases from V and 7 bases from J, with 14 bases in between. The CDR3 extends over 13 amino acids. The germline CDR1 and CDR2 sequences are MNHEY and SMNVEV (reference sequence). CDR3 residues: CASSRGPRFGYTF. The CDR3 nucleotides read TGTGCCAGCAGTCGGGGACCGAGGTTTGGCTACACCTTC.

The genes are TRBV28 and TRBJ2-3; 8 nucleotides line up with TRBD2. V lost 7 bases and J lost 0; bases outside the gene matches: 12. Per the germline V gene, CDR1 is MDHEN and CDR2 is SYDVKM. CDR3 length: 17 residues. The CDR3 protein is CASMVAGGSPSTDTQYF. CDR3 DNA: TGTGCCAGCATGGTGGCGGGAGGTTCTCCTAGCACAGATACGCAGTATTTT.

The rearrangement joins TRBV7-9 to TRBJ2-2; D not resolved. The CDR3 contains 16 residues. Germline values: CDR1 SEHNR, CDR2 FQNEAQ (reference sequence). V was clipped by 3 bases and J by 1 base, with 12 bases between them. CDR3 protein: CASSFSGVLNTGELFF. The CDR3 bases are TGTGCCAGCAGCTTCTCTGGTGTGCTGAACACCGGGGAGCTGTTTTTT.

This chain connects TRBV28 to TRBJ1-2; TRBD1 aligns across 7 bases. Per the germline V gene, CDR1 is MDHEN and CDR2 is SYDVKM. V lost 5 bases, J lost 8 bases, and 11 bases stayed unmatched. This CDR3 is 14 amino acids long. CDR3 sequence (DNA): TGTGCCAGCAGTCGGAATCGACAGGGAGGAGGCTACACCTTC. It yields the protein CASSRNRQGGGYTF.

CDR3 sequence: CASSLRERAEQFF. CDR3 coding DNA: TGTGCCAGTAGTCTCCGAGAAAGGGCTGAGCAGTTCTTC. The chain employs TRBV19 and TRBJ2-1; D remains ambiguous. Trimming shortened V by 5 bases and J by 9 bases, and 14 bases separated the two germline ends. The length of the CDR3 is 13 residues. Per the germline V gene, CDR1 is LNHDA and CDR2 is SQIVND (reference sequence). Using reference TRBV19 and TRBJ2-1 for the parts outside the CDR3, the full variable domain is DGGITQSPKYLFRKEGQNVTLSCEQNLNHDAMYWYRQDPGQGLRLIYYSQIVNDFQKGDIAEGYSVSREKKESFPLTVTSAQKNPTAFYLCASSLRERAEQFFGPGTRLTVL.

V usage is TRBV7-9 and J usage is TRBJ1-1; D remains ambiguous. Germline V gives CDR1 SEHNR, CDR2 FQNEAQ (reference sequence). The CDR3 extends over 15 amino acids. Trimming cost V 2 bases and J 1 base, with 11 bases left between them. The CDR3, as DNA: TGTGCCAGCAGCTTAAGTGGAGGGAGGAACACTGAAGCTTTCTTT. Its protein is CASSLSGGRNTEAFF.

The CDR3 loop is CASSQSTGGGYGYTF. For the CDR3, the DNA is TGCGCCAGCAGCCAGAGTACAGGGGGGGGCTATGGCTACACCTTC. The chain links TRBV4-3 to TRBJ1-2, with 8 nucleotides matching TRBD1. The CDR3 runs 15 residues. Germline-derived CDR1 and CDR2 are LGHNA and YSLEER. After removal of 3 bases from V and 4 bases from J, the junction contained 7 bases not matched to a gene.

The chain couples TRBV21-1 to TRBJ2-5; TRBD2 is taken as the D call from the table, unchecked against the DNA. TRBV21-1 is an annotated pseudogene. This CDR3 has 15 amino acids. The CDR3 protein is CASRAAGRTQETQYF. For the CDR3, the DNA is TGTGCCAGCAGGGCCGCGGGGCGTACGCAAGAGACCCAGTACTTC.